This section outlines one TCR beta chain sequence together with its context. This sample is drawn from a study of control samples from healthy donors and cancer patients. The method was immunoSEQ multiplex PCR; TCRdb's version includes in-frame clones alone and lacks a portion of them. Of some 160,000 clones in the sample, under 90% were seen once. CDR3 size: 13 residues. V was pared by 1 base and J by 6 bases, with 7 bases between. Germline V gene sequence: CDR1 SGHNT, CDR2 YENEEA. This chain joins TRBV11-3 and TRBJ2-4, with no clear D. The sample consisted of blood. This TCR came from a man aged 30 to 39 in good health. The CDR3 reads CASSLVAGNIQYF. The CDR3 DNA is TGTGCCAGCAGCTTAGTTGCAGGAAACATTCAGTACTTC. The full variable domain, in which reference TRBV11-3 and TRBJ2-4 provide the parts outside the CDR3, is EAGVVQSPRYKIIEKKQPVAFWCNPISGHNTLYWYLQNLGQGPELLIRYENEEAVDDSQLPKDRFSAERLKGVDSTLKIQPAELGDSAVYLCASSLVAGNIQYFGAGTRLSVL.